This is a list of T cell receptor beta chains from one sample in a study of cytotoxic CD8 clonotypes in ibrutinib-treated CLL. Using immunoSEQ multiplex PCR, the repertoire was profiled, and TCRdb retains in-frame clones only, with some absent. The sample has 150,000 to 200,000 clones, around three quarters seen once. The source was PBMCs, collected after 24 months of ibrutinib treatment. All receptors derive from a human donor with chronic lymphocytic leukemia. Each CDR3 is given with its conserved first and last residue. D genes are given only for firm matches. Clone size is not always given. Where it is, it says once, few, many or a class for expanded clones.

CDR3,DNA,size,D,V,J
CASSDLGHNEQFF,TGTGCCAGCAGCGACCTCGGGCACAATGAGCAGTTCTTC,NA,NA,TRBV25-1,TRBJ2-1
CASSQDTRDLPAYEQYF,TGCGCCAGCAGCCAAGATACCCGAGACCTCCCGGCCTACGAGCAGTACTTC,NA,NA,TRBV4-3,TRBJ2-7
CASSLGQGAGNTIYF,TGTGCCAGCAGTTTGGGGCAGGGGGCTGGAAACACCATATATTTT,NA,TRBD1,TRBV28,TRBJ1-3
CASSVGSGTDMNPSYNEQFF,TGTGCCAGCAGCGTAGGGTCCGGGACAGATATGAACCCCTCCTACAATGAGCAGTTCTTC,NA,TRBD1,TRBV9,TRBJ2-1
CASSLFTSGNTIYF,TGTGCCAGCAGCTTATTTACCTCTGGAAACACCATATATTTT,NA,NA,TRBV7-9,TRBJ1-3
CASSSRTGLPYEQYF,TGTGCCAGCAGTTCCCGGACAGGGTTGCCGTACGAGCAGTACTTC,NA,TRBD1,TRBV27,TRBJ2-7
CASSLVPDTGELFF,TGTGCCAGCAGCTTAGTGCCGGACACCGGGGAGCTGTTTTTT,NA,NA,TRBV11-2,TRBJ2-2
CASSLGGFGQPQHF,TGTGCCAGCAGCTTAGGGGGCTTTGGTCAGCCCCAGCATTTT,NA,NA,TRBV7-6,TRBJ1-5
CASYSPTYNEQFF,TGTGCCAGCTACTCCCCGACCTACAATGAGCAGTTCTTC,once,NA,TRBV28,TRBJ2-1
CASSQVTQKTEAFF,TGTGCCAGCAGCCAAGTCACACAGAAGACTGAAGCTTTCTTT,NA,NA,TRBV4-2,TRBJ1-1
CASSTSGRVSYEQYF,TGTGCCAGCAGCACAAGCGGGAGGGTATCCTACGAGCAGTACTTC,NA,TRBD2,TRBV28,TRBJ2-7
CASSGTGTGITFSYNEQFF,TGTGCCAGCAGTGGAACCGGGACAGGGATAACATTCTCCTACAATGAGCAGTTCTTC,NA,TRBD1,TRBV27,TRBJ2-1
CASSLGGAPHNEQFF,TGTGCCAGCAGCTTAGGTGGTGCCCCCCACAATGAGCAGTTCTTC,NA,NA,TRBV7-2,TRBJ2-1
CASSGVTSGGVAGELFF,TGTGCCAGCAGTGGCGTCACTAGCGGGGGTGTGGCCGGGGAGCTGTTTTTT,NA,TRBD2,TRBV25-1,TRBJ2-2
CASSSTGIHEQYF,TGTGCCAGCAGCTCTACAGGGATCCACGAGCAGTACTTC,NA,NA,TRBV5-4,TRBJ2-7
CASTWDRVANTEAFF,TGTGCCAGTACCTGGGACAGGGTAGCGAACACTGAAGCTTTCTTT,NA,TRBD1,TRBV19,TRBJ1-1
CAWSVRVSEVELFF,TGTGCCTGGAGTGTTCGGGTGTCCGAGGTAGAACTGTTTTTT,NA,NA,TRBV30,TRBJ1-4
CASSWIRGEKLFF,TGTGCCAGCAGTTGGATCCGGGGTGAAAAACTGTTTTTT,NA,NA,TRBV27,TRBJ1-4
CASIDRVGGYTF,TGTGCCAGCATCGACAGGGTGGGCGGCTACACCTTC,few,TRBD1,TRBV27,TRBJ1-2
CASSTTGGVNEQYF,TGTGCCAGTAGTACCACAGGGGGCGTGAACGAGCAGTACTTC,NA,TRBD1,TRBV19,TRBJ2-7
CASTILTDSSYEQYF,TGCGCCAGCACCATACTGACGGACAGCTCCTACGAGCAGTACTTC,once,NA,TRBV5-1,TRBJ2-7
CASSLGTASRPPQHF,TGTGCCAGCAGTTTAGGGACTGCCTCCAGGCCGCCCCAGCATTTT,few,NA,TRBV28,TRBJ1-5
CASSSTNEKLFF,TGTGCCAGCAGTTCCACTAATGAAAAACTGTTTTTT,NA,NA,TRBV28,TRBJ1-4
CASSIDRSGNTIYF,TGTGCCAGTAGTATAGATCGCTCTGGAAACACCATATATTTT,NA,NA,TRBV19,TRBJ1-3
CASSFGREREYYEQYF,TGTGCCAGTAGTTTCGGCAGGGAGCGGGAGTACTACGAGCAGTACTTC,NA,TRBD2,TRBV19,TRBJ2-7
CASSTLAPYNEQFF,TGTGCCAGCAGTACACTAGCACCCTACAATGAGCAGTTCTTC,NA,NA,TRBV27,TRBJ2-1
CASSLTHSRNYEQYF,TGTGCCAGCAGCCTCACGCATTCACGGAACTACGAGCAGTACTTC,NA,NA,TRBV6-5,TRBJ2-7
CASSIGGGGYTF,TGTGCCAGTAGTATTGGAGGGGGCGGCTACACCTTC,NA,TRBD1,TRBV19,TRBJ1-2
CASGPRLAGGSDTQYF,TGTGCCAGCGGGCCTAGACTAGCGGGAGGTTCAGATACGCAGTATTTT,once,TRBD2,TRBV28,TRBJ2-3
CASSRGGQGYTGELFF,TGTGCCAGCAGCCGAGGGGGACAGGGGTACACCGGGGAGCTGTTTTTT,NA,TRBD1,TRBV9,TRBJ2-2
CASSLSLSYNEQFF,TGTGCCAGCAGTTTAAGTCTTTCCTACAATGAGCAGTTCTTC,NA,NA,TRBV27,TRBJ2-1
CASSGQSLSYEQYF,TGTGCCAGCAGCGGTCAGTCCCTATCCTACGAGCAGTACTTC,NA,NA,TRBV11-1,TRBJ2-7
CASSQDLGTDTQYF,TGCGCCAGCAGCCAAGATCTGGGTACAGATACGCAGTATTTT,NA,NA,TRBV4-3,TRBJ2-3
CASSYLGQSEQYF,TGTGCCAGCAGTTACTTGGGACAGAGCGAGCAGTACTTC,NA,TRBD1,TRBV6-6,TRBJ2-7
CASSPNGQALETQYF,TGTGCCAGCAGCCCTAATGGACAGGCTTTGGAGACCCAGTACTTC,NA,TRBD1,TRBV11-3,TRBJ2-5
CASSQVTSGLSSYEQYF,TGTGCCAGCAGCCAAGTGACTAGCGGTCTTAGCTCCTACGAGCAGTACTTC,NA,TRBD2,TRBV4-2,TRBJ2-7
CASSTGTSGRNEQFF,TGTGCCAGCAGCACCGGGACTAGCGGGAGAAATGAGCAGTTCTTC,NA,TRBD2,TRBV7-3,TRBJ2-1
CASSPNAPNTEAFF,TGTGCCAGCTCACCTAACGCCCCGAACACTGAAGCTTTCTTT,NA,NA,TRBV18,TRBJ1-1
CASSLYGRVGIEQFF,TGCGCCAGCAGCTTGTACGGGAGGGTAGGTATTGAGCAGTTCTTC,once,TRBD2,TRBV5-1,TRBJ2-1
CASSPLQGNGNTIYF,TGTGCCAGCTCACCACTGCAGGGCAACGGAAACACCATATATTTT,once,NA,TRBV18,TRBJ1-3
CASSLDRGHGYTF,TGTGCCAGCAGCTTGGACAGGGGGCATGGCTACACCTTC,NA,TRBD1,TRBV5-6,TRBJ1-2
CASSGGGQGGYEQYF,TGTGCCAGCAGCGGCGGGGGACAGGGAGGCTACGAGCAGTACTTC,NA,TRBD1,TRBV9,TRBJ2-7
CASRDRDTSNSPLHF,TGTGCCAGCCGGGACAGAGACACAAGTAATTCACCCCTCCACTTT,NA,TRBD1,TRBV10-3,TRBJ1-6
CASSSGQGWDGYTF,TGTGCCAGCAGTTCGGGACAGGGCTGGGATGGCTACACCTTC,NA,TRBD1,TRBV6-5,TRBJ1-2
CASSESYWTGTNTGELFF,TGTGCCAGCAGTGAATCTTATTGGACAGGGACGAACACCGGGGAGCTGTTTTTT,once,TRBD1,TRBV25-1,TRBJ2-2
CASSLFGFRGDATNEKLFF,TGTGCCAGCAGTTTATTTGGGTTCCGGGGAGACGCAACTAATGAAAAACTGTTTTTT,few,NA,TRBV27,TRBJ1-4
CASSKTGGSNEKLFF,TGTGCCAGCAGCAAGACAGGGGGGTCTAATGAAAAACTGTTTTTT,NA,TRBD1,TRBV11-2,TRBJ1-4
CASSRDTLDTQYF,TGTGCCAGCAGTCGAGACACGCTAGATACGCAGTATTTT,NA,NA,TRBV6-6,TRBJ2-3
CASSPRTSGELQYF,TGTGCCAGCAGCCCTAGGACTAGCGGAGAGCTACAGTACTTC,NA,TRBD2,TRBV4-2,TRBJ2-7
CASSLLDSLDKAFF,TGTGCCAGCAGTTTACTCGATTCGCTCGATAAAGCTTTCTTT,NA,NA,TRBV27,TRBJ1-1
CASSRVPSGEQFF,TGTGCCAGCAGTAGGGTCCCCTCCGGGGAGCAGTTCTTC,NA,NA,TRBV6-5,TRBJ2-1
CASSPEWGDNEQFF,TGTGCCAGCAGCCCCGAGTGGGGTGACAATGAGCAGTTCTTC,few,NA,TRBV4-2,TRBJ2-1
CAISDGRGVYEQYF,TGTGCCATCAGTGATGGACGGGGCGTCTACGAGCAGTACTTC,NA,NA,TRBV10-3,TRBJ2-7
CASSSGTSDANEQFF,TGTGCCAGCAGCTCCGGGACTAGCGATGCCAATGAGCAGTTCTTC,NA,TRBD2,TRBV7-9,TRBJ2-1
CASSWDSGYQPQHF,TGTGCCAGCAGCTGGGACAGCGGGTATCAGCCCCAGCATTTT,NA,TRBD1,TRBV7-9,TRBJ1-5
CAISESFPQQYF,TGTGCCATCAGTGAGTCGTTCCCCCAGCAGTACTTC,NA,NA,TRBV10-3,TRBJ2-7